This is a list of T cell receptor beta chains from one sample in a study of T cell responses to AZD1222 COVID-19 vaccine. Measured with immunoSEQ multiplex PCR; TCRdb has only the in-frame clones, and not every one. The sample yields about 130,000 clones, about 93% seen once. The source material was peripheral blood, sampled on day 0 of AZD1222 vaccination. The receptor source for this set is an adult in good health. Each CDR3 is given with its conserved first and last residue.

v_call cdr3_aa
TRBV5-1 CASSLRAGEISGELFF
TRBV29-1 CSVDQGNYGYTF
TRBV12-3/TRBV12-4 CASRGLPNSPLHF
TRBV27 CASSFSSTTYEQYF
TRBV25-1 CASSSGWGFSTDTQYF
TRBV6-1 CASSEGLAGFDEQFF
TRBV6-5 CASSSVGEGYTF
TRBV10-1 CASSEGLAEAYEQYF
TRBV29-1 CSTSSSGTQYF
TRBV5-1 CASSRDGPMGYTF
TRBV12-3/TRBV12-4 CASSGKGPYEQYF
TRBV24-1 CATSTANYGYTF
TRBV19 CASSIRGPRGEQYF
TRBV15 CPTSNPPAGVRGDAGELFF
TRBV7-3 CASSSPGLYTEQYF
TRBV28 CASSLIPTGTEAFF
TRBV3-1/TRBV3-2 CASSPPARSTEAFF
TRBV19 CASSSRLAGGTDTQYF
TRBV28 CASSLDGPETKAFF
TRBV5-4 CASSLEGPGANVLTF
TRBV9 CASSAGTGRTGELFF
TRBV19 CASSIDPSGARYSNQPQHF
TRBV28 CASSFGTAEYF
TRBV12-5 CARAVPLDRGPFYEQYF
TRBV9 CASSVEAGGSYEQYF
TRBV13 CASSSARTTSGHSRRYF
TRBV19 CASSIKGGEQYF
TRBV19 CASSTTRRNTEAFF
TRBV3-1/TRBV3-2 CASSQVPAGYEQYF
TRBV28 CASSGGSTYGYTF
TRBV6-1 CASVLNNEQFF
TRBV28 CASSSDREGNTEAFF
TRBV7-3 CASSRRADTEAFF
TRBV27 CASSYGYRYEQYF
TRBV28 CASSFHPRAYEQYF
TRBV6-5 CASSYQAGRRLGELFF
TRBV11-2 CASSLTTGEAYEQYF
TRBV18 CASSPGVGGSSGAGELFF
TRBV5-6 CASSLYRGWNTEAFF
TRBV5-4 CASRPPGLAGTNEQFF